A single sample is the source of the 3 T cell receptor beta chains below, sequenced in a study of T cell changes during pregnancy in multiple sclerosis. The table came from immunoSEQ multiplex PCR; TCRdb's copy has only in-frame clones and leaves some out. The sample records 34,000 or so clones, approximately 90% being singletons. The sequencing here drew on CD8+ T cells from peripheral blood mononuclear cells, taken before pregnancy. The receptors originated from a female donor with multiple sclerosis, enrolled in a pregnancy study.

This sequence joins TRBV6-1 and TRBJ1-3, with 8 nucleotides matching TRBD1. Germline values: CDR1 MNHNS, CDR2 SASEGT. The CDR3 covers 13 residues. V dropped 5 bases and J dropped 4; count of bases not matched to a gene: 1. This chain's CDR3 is CASSRTGGNTIYF. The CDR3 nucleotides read TGTGCCAGCAGTAGGACAGGGGGAAACACCATATATTTT.

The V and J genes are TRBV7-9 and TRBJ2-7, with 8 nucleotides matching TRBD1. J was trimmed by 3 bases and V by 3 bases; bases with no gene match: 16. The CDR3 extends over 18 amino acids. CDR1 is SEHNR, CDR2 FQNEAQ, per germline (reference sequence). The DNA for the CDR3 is TGTGCCAGCAGCTTGTCTACAAACAGGGGGACCAGGGACTACGAGCAGTACTTC. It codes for CASSLSTNRGTRDYEQYF.

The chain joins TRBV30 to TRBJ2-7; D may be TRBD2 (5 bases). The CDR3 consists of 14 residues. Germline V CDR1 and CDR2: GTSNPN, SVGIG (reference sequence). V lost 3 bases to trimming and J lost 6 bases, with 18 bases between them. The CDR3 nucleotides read TGTGCCTGGAGGCGGCCGGGGTCGGACGCCGAGCAGTACTTC. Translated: CAWRRPGSDAEQYF.